Each of the 25 T cell receptor beta chains below was sequenced from the same sample in a study of early T cells in non-severe SARS-CoV-2 infection. TCRdb recomputed calls from the 5' RACE reads with MiXCR, one row per CDR3 protein. The sample shows some 30,000 distinct CDR3 sequences, roughly 9.3% of them seen only once. What was sequenced was whole blood. These TCRs come from an adult who was a healthcare worker with PCR-confirmed SARS-CoV-2 infection or an uninfected control (not recorded which).

This clonotype occurred a few times. The genes are TRBV2 and TRBJ2-1; TRBD1 agrees at 11 bases. The germline V gene encodes CDR1 SNHLY and CDR2 FYNNEI. The trim removed 6 bases at V and 6 bases at J, leaving 4 bases unmatched. The CDR3 runs 14 residues. CDR3 residues: CASRTGTGGNEQFF. CDR3 DNA: TGTGCCAGCAGAACCGGGACAGGGGGCAATGAGCAGTTCTTC.

This rearrangement joins TRBV2 to TRBJ1-4; 8 positions match TRBD1. Germline CDR1 is SNHLY and CDR2 is FYNNEI. J lost 8 bases, V lost 5 bases, and 13 bases had no gene match. The CDR3 spans 16 residues. The CDR3 region has the DNA TGTGCCAGCAGTCCCCGTCTCAGGGGGCTCGGGGAAAAACTGTTTTTT. Protein sequence: CASSPRLRGLGEKLFF.

This clonotype was observed many times. The J gene is TRBJ2-7, the V gene TRBV27; 7 bases agree with TRBD1. Trimming took 2 bases from V and 4 from J; bases not matched to a gene: 8. CDR1 is MNHEY, CDR2 SMNVEV, per germline (reference sequence). The CDR3 extends over 15 amino acids. Written as DNA, the CDR3 is TGTGCCAGCAGTTTAAGCGCGACAGGGCGGTACGAGCAGTACTTC. Translating it yields CASSLSATGRYEQYF.

CDR3 bases: TGTGCCAGCAGCCACGGGATCACTACGGTGGATACGCAGTATTTT. This translates into CASSHGITTVDTQYF. The J gene is TRBJ2-3, the V gene TRBV7-3; D possibly corresponds to TRBD2 (5 bases). This CDR3 is built from 15 residues. The germline V gene encodes CDR1 SGHTA and CDR2 FQGTGA. Between the trimmed V and J ends, which lost 5 bases and 6 bases, there was a span of 18 bases.

A single count supports this clonotype. This rearrangement joins TRBV3-1 to TRBJ1-1; 10 nucleotides match TRBD1. The CDR3 totals 14 residues. Germline V CDR1 and CDR2: LGHDT, YNNKEL (reference sequence). With 4 bases clipped from V and 4 bases from J, the junction kept 3 bases outside the gene matches. The CDR3 nucleotides read TGTGCCAGCAGCCGACAGGGGGCGCCCACTGAAGCTTTCTTT. This translates into CASSRQGAPTEAFF.

Many counts were recorded for this clonotype. The chain employs TRBV20-1 and TRBJ1-1, with a tentative D call TRBD1 (5 bases). Germline V lookup: CDR1 DFQATT, CDR2 SNEGSKA (reference sequence). V shed 3 bases and J shed 3 bases, with 14 bases lying between them. CDR3 length: 14 amino acids. CDR3 residues: CSASVPREHTEAFF. In DNA, the CDR3 is TGCAGTGCTAGCGTTCCCAGGGAACACACTGAAGCTTTCTTT.

This sequence joins TRBV9 and TRBJ1-1; D not certain. Trimming pared 3 bases from V and 1 base from J, leaving 19 bases between. The CDR3 has 17 amino acids. The V gene's germline CDR1 is SGDLS and CDR2 YYNGEE. CDR3 nucleotide sequence: TGTGCCAGCAGCGCCCCTCCCCACGTATCCCCGAACACTGAAGCTTTCTTT. Translating gives CASSAPPHVSPNTEAFF. Using reference TRBV9 and TRBJ1-1 for the parts outside the CDR3, the full variable domain is DSGVTQTPKHLITATGQRVTLRCSPRSGDLSVYWYQQSLDQGLQFLIQYYNGEERAKGNILERFSAQQFPDLHSELNLSSLELGDSALYFCASSAPPHVSPNTEAFFGQGTRLTVV.

In its sample, this clonotype was seen many times. The rearrangement uses TRBV29-1 and TRBJ1-1; weak D call: TRBD1 (6 bases). The CDR3 totals 13 residues. V was shortened by 6 bases and J by 4 bases, with 15 bases between the two germline ends. Germline V gene sequence: CDR1 SQVTM, CDR2 ANQGSEA. The CDR3 loop is CSVWQGMSTEAFF. Written as DNA, the CDR3 is TGCAGCGTCTGGCAGGGGATGTCCACTGAAGCTTTCTTT.

In this sample, this clonotype turned up a few times. The chain recombines TRBV12-3 or TRBV12-4 with TRBJ2-2; D gene unclear. CDR3 length: 12 residues. With 4 bases removed from V and 8 bases from J, the gap between germline ends came to 8 bases. The CDR3 nucleotides are TGTGCCAGCAGTTCCTCTTGGGGGGAGCTGTTTTTT. Amino acid sequence: CASSSSWGELFF.

This clonotype was seen many times. The chain is built from TRBV10-3 and TRBJ1-1; 7 positions match TRBD1. The germline gives CDR1 ENHRY, CDR2 SYGVKD. CDR3 length: 16 residues. Trimming took 0 bases from V and 1 from J; bases not matched to a gene: 5. The CDR3 loop reads CAISESRTGRNTEAFF. CDR3 DNA: TGTGCCATCAGTGAGTCACGGACAGGCCGGAACACTGAAGCTTTCTTT.

This clonotype has ten or more counts. This sequence joins TRBV27 and TRBJ2-7; 10 bases are shared with TRBD1. Germline V lookup: CDR1 MNHEY, CDR2 SMNVEV (reference sequence). Germline trimming cut 2 bases from V and 5 bases from J; bases unmatched to any gene: 6. The CDR3 contains 15 residues. The CDR3 sequence: CASSLMGQGSNEQYF. The CDR3, as DNA: TGTGCCAGCAGTTTAATGGGACAGGGGTCTAACGAGCAGTACTTC.

In its sample, this clonotype was seen many times. The chain recombines TRBV18 with TRBJ2-5; TRBD1 agrees at 7 bases. Unmatched junction bases numbered 5, after V lost 3 bases and J lost 4 bases. The CDR3 is 14 amino acids. CDR1 is KGHSH and CDR2 is LQKENI in the germline V gene. As DNA, the CDR3 is TGTGCCAGCTCACCGGGGACAGAGCCAGAGACCCAGTACTTC. Translation gives CASSPGTEPETQYF.

This clonotype has ten or more counts. V is TRBV7-2 and J is TRBJ1-2; 7 nucleotides match TRBD1. The germline gives CDR1 SGHTA, CDR2 FQGNSA. Trimming took 5 bases from V and 5 from J; bases not matched to a gene: 5. This CDR3 spans 13 amino acids. CDR3 residues: CASSHRGGYGYTF. In nucleotides, the CDR3 is TGTGCCAGCAGCCACAGGGGTGGTTATGGCTACACCTTC.

This clonotype is medium-sized in the sample. The chain joins TRBV5-5 to TRBJ1-1, with D hard to call. This CDR3 has 14 residues. The germline CDR1 and CDR2 sequences are SGHKS and YYEKEE (reference sequence). Trimming removed 2 bases from V and 5 bases from J, with 13 bases in between. In DNA, the CDR3 is TGTGCCAGCAGCTTTGGAGGGCCGAGGACTGAAGCTTTCTTT. This translates into CASSFGGPRTEAFF.

This clonotype qualifies as medium-sized (0.01 to 0.1%). The rearrangement uses TRBV5-1 and TRBJ1-3; no definite D call. The germline V gene encodes CDR1 SGHRS and CDR2 YFSETQ. This CDR3 is built from 17 residues. V shed 4 bases and J shed 1 base, with 18 bases lying between them. Written as DNA, the CDR3 is TGCGCCAGCAGCCCCGCTGAGCACCGAGGATCTGGAAACACCATATATTTT. Translated, it gives CASSPAEHRGSGNTIYF.

The sample holds many counts of this clonotype. The V and J genes are TRBV9 and TRBJ2-7; either TRBD1 or TRBD2 may fit D (5 bases each). CDR1 is SGDLS, CDR2 YYNGEE, per germline. There are 13 residues in the CDR3. The V end was cut by 4 bases, the J end by 7 bases, with 15 bases between. In DNA, the CDR3 is TGTGCCAGCAGCAGGGGAGTCACGGGGGAGCAGTACTTC. It codes for CASSRGVTGEQYF.

This clonotype was seen repeatedly, ten times or more. The chain carries TRBV6-1 and TRBJ2-2; D is unresolved. The CDR3 has 13 amino acids. The V gene's germline CDR1 is MNHNS and CDR2 SASEGT. Trimming removed 8 bases at V and 0 bases at J, with 7 bases between. The CDR3 DNA sequence: TGTGCCAGCGGGCTAACGAACACCGGGGAGCTGTTTTTT. It yields the protein CASGLTNTGELFF.

This clonotype was picked up a small number of times. This chain uses TRBV10-3 with TRBJ1-1, with D possibly TRBD1 on 5 matching bases. V was trimmed by 5 bases and J by 1 base, leaving 14 bases between them. The CDR3 extends over 15 amino acids. The germline gives CDR1 ENHRY, CDR2 SYGVKD. CDR3 region: CAISPSRGENTEAFF. CDR3 sequence (DNA): TGTGCCATCAGTCCCTCTAGAGGGGAGAACACTGAAGCTTTCTTT.

The sample holds many counts of this clonotype. The gene calls are TRBV13 and TRBJ2-5; 8 bases align to TRBD2. V was clipped by 1 base and J by 5 bases; unmatched bases: 12. The CDR3 runs to 17 residues. Germline CDR1 PRHDT, CDR2 FYEKMQ (reference sequence). DNA for the CDR3: TGTGCCAGCAGCTTAGCTTCCGGCGGGGGGCTTTTGGAGACCCAGTACTTC. Its translation is CASSLASGGGLLETQYF.

The V gene is TRBV7-3, the J gene TRBJ2-2; TRBD1 matches at 9 bases. This CDR3 comprises 16 residues. Germline CDR1 reads SGHTA; CDR2 reads FQGTGA. J lost 6 bases, V lost 4 bases, and 9 bases had no gene match. The CDR3 is CASSSRGQGNPGELFF. In DNA, the CDR3 is TGTGCCAGCAGCTCAAGGGGACAGGGTAATCCCGGGGAGCTGTTTTTT.

This clonotype occurred many times. The chain joins TRBV7-9 to TRBJ2-7; 7 bases are shared with TRBD1. The CDR3 is 14 residues long. Trimming at V came to 6 bases and at J to 0 bases, leaving 5 bases not matched to a gene. CDR1 SEHNR and CDR2 FQNEAQ come from the germline V gene (reference sequence). CDR3 protein: CASRRQGNSYEQYF. The DNA for the CDR3 is TGTGCCAGCAGGCGACAGGGCAACTCCTACGAGCAGTACTTC.

There are a few counts of this clonotype. The chain has TRBV6-2 or TRBV6-3 and TRBJ1-6; TRBD1 is a possible D gene (6 bases). V gave up 7 bases and J gave up 9 bases, with 19 bases separating them. The CDR3 is made up of 15 amino acids. Germline CDR1 MNHEY, CDR2 SVGEGT. CDR3 region: CASTLQGGSASPLHF. The CDR3 nucleotides read TGTGCCAGCACCCTCCAAGGGGGGTCAGCTTCACCCCTCCACTTT.

This clonotype has more than one count but fewer than ten. The V gene is TRBV4-1, the J gene TRBJ2-1, with a tentative D call TRBD2 (5 bases). The CDR3 contains 16 residues. Trimming took off 1 base at V and 0 bases at J, with 10 bases between the two ends. Germline-derived CDR1 and CDR2 are MGHRA and YSYEKL. The CDR3 DNA follows: TGCGCCAGCAGCCAAGGGGTAGCGAGCTCCTACAATGAGCAGTTCTTC. Residues: CASSQGVASSYNEQFF.

This clonotype appeared a few times. The chain joins TRBV3-1 to TRBJ1-6; no reliable D call. This CDR3 is 13 amino acids long. CDR1 is LGHDT and CDR2 is YNNKEL in the germline V gene (reference sequence). V lost 4 bases, J lost 13 bases, and 14 bases lay in between. The CDR3 region has the DNA TGTGCCAGCAGCCTAAACGGGCCGGCCCCCCTCCACTTT. It encodes CASSLNGPAPLHF.

In this sample, this clonotype turned up a few times. The chain carries TRBV18 and TRBJ2-5; D remains unclear. Germline V gene sequence: CDR1 KGHSH, CDR2 LQKENI. This CDR3 has 13 amino acids. V was shortened by 4 bases and J by 2 bases, with 8 bases between the two germline ends. This chain's CDR3 is CASSRAYQETQYF. The CDR3 DNA follows: TGTGCCAGCTCACGGGCCTATCAAGAGACCCAGTACTTC. Combining the CDR3 with reference TRBV18 and TRBJ2-5 gives the whole variable domain NAGVMQNPRHLVRRRGQEARLRCSPMKGHSHVYWYRQLPEEGLKFMVYLQKENIIDESGMPKERFSAEFPKEGPSILRIQQVVRGDSAAYFCASSRAYQETQYFGPGTRLLVL.